This T cell receptor (beta chain) was sequenced for a study of blood T cell repertoires in COVID-19. Study background: T cells, B-cell-depleted T cells, or PBMCs provided the cDNA or gDNA that served as material.

This clone came up a few times. Method: immunoSEQ multiplex PCR; TCRdb's copy keeps in-frame clones and lacks some. This table holds roughly 430,000 clones, nearly 90% found once. Each participant's cohort was designated according to participant-reported clinical history. The sample taken for sequencing was PBMCs or T cells enriched from blood (not recorded which). The receptor's source is a woman between 40 and 50 years old with acute COVID-19.

The CDR3 DNA reads as TGTGCCTGGAGTACGGGACAGGGGTACGAGCAGTACTTC. Protein: CAWSTGQGYEQYF. This chain uses TRBV30 with TRBJ2-7, with TRBD1 matching over 10 bases. This CDR3 spans 13 amino acids. After removal of 2 bases from V and 4 bases from J, the junction contained 2 bases not matched to a gene. CDR1 is GTSNPN, CDR2 SVGIG, per germline (reference sequence). The full variable domain, completed using reference TRBV30 and TRBJ2-7, is SQTIHQWPATLVQPVGSPLSLECTVEGTSNPNLYWYRQAAGRGLQLLFYSVGIGQISSEVPQNLSASRPQDRQFILSSKKLLLSDSGFYLCAWSTGQGYEQYFGPGTRLTVT.